This TCR beta chain derives from a study of blood T cell repertoires in COVID-19. Study details: Acute and convalescent COVID-19 samples came from the United States, Italy and Spain. T cells, B-cell-depleted T cells, or PBMCs provided the cDNA or gDNA that served as material.

In the original analysis: By means of reference gene primer amplification, nucleated cell counts were estimated. Method: immunoSEQ multiplex PCR; TCRdb's copy keeps in-frame clones and lacks some. That table gives V, J and clone size, and the DNA gave D and trimming. The table has roughly 150,000 clones, about 85% seen once. Losses at the gene ends were 0 bases for V and 2 bases for J; bases not matched to a gene: 13. This CDR3 comprises 19 residues. The germline gives CDR1 LNHDA, CDR2 SQIVND (reference sequence). This clone showed up just once. The source material was peripheral blood. The rearrangement uses TRBV19 and TRBJ1-5, with TRBD1 matching 7 bases. This TCR was sampled from a woman between 70 and 85 years old with acute or convalescent COVID-19. CDR3 region: CASSIDHKVGTGGNQPQHF. The CDR3, as DNA: TGTGCCAGTAGTATAGATCATAAGGTGGGAACAGGGGGCAATCAGCCCCAGCATTTT.